These 8 T cell receptor beta chains were sequenced from one sample in a study of early stage breast cancer tumors. Method: immunoSEQ multiplex PCR; TCRdb's copy keeps in-frame clones and lacks some. Here the sample spans more than 60,000 clones, 65% to 85% being singletons. The sequenced sample consisted of blood. The source is a person in their sixties with breast cancer.

The chain uses TRBV20-1 and TRBJ1-2; the D is unclear. The V end was cut by 4 bases, the J end by 10 bases, with 13 bases between. This CDR3 has 11 residues. Germline CDR1 DFQATT, CDR2 SNEGSKA (reference sequence). The chain's CDR3 is CSATGAGSYTF. CDR3 coding DNA: TGCAGTGCTACCGGAGCCGGCTCCTACACCTTC.

This chain uses TRBV6-6 with TRBJ2-7, with 7 bases lining up with TRBD1. Germline values: CDR1 MNHNY, CDR2 SVGAGI (reference sequence). The V and J ends lost 6 bases and 3 bases, in that order; junction bases with no gene match: 8. The CDR3 contains 14 residues. This chain's CDR3 is CASSQSGTDYEQYF. The CDR3 DNA reads as TGTGCCAGCAGCCAGTCCGGGACAGACTACGAGCAGTACTTC.

The sample holds a few counts of this clone. This chain links TRBV11-2 with TRBJ2-7; D is possibly TRBD1 (5 bases). The CDR3 contains 14 residues. Germline-derived CDR1 and CDR2 are SGHAT and FQNNGV. V gave up 6 bases and J gave up 6 bases, with 18 bases separating them. The CDR3 nucleotides are TGTGCCAGCAGTTCTACATCCCTAAGGGGCGAGCAGTACTTC. Its translation is CASSSTSLRGEQYF. The full variable domain, with the rest looked up from reference TRBV11-2 and TRBJ2-7, is EAGVAQSPRYKIIEKRQSVAFWCNPISGHATLYWYQQILGQGPKLLIQFQNNGVVDDSQLPKDRFSAERLKGVDSTLKIQPAKLEDSAVYLCASSSTSLRGEQYFGPGTRLTVT.

This clone came up a few times. V usage is TRBV4-1 and J usage is TRBJ1-1; no clear D gene. Looked up from germline, CDR1 is MGHRA and CDR2 is YSYEKL. V was cut by 0 bases and J by 1 base, with 12 bases left in between. The CDR3 spans 16 residues. The CDR3: CASSQESVAGNTEAFF. The CDR3 DNA reads TGCGCCAGCAGCCAAGAGAGCGTGGCGGGGAACACTGAAGCTTTCTTT.

This chain uses TRBV5-1 with TRBJ2-3; possibly TRBD2 for D (6 bases). Trimming stripped 0 bases from V and 3 bases from J, with 11 bases between. Germline CDR1 SGHRS, CDR2 YFSETQ. The CDR3 loop spans 15 amino acids. CDR3 sequence (DNA): TGCGCCAGCAGCTTGGGTCCTAGCGCGACAGATACGCAGTATTTT. As protein: CASSLGPSATDTQYF.

V gene TRBV7-8 combines with J gene TRBJ2-3, with unresolved D. The CDR3 length is 12 residues. CDR1 is SGHVS, CDR2 FQNEAQ, per germline. The V gene lost 1 base and the J gene lost 8 bases, with 7 bases spanning the gap. CDR3 nucleotide sequence: TGTGCCAGCAGCTTAGGCCGGGTTACGCAGTATTTT. Translation gives CASSLGRVTQYF.

V gene TRBV27 combines with J gene TRBJ2-2; perhaps TRBD1 as D (6 bases). Germline CDR1 and CDR2: MNHEY and SMNVEV (reference sequence). The CDR3 sequence is 13 residues long. Trimming removed 6 bases from V and 7 bases from J, with 12 bases in between. DNA for the CDR3: TGTGCCAGCAGGGAACAGGGCTACGGGGAGCTGTTTTTT. Translation: CASREQGYGELFF.

The gene calls are TRBV6-1 and TRBJ2-1, with 9 bases fitting TRBD2. CDR3 size: 14 residues. V lost 8 bases to trimming and J lost 4 bases; unmatched junction nucleotides: 6. From germline, CDR1 is MNHNS and CDR2 SASEGT. The CDR3 coding sequence is TGTGCCAGCGTTTCTAGCGGGGTATACAATGAGCAGTTCTTC. This codes for CASVSSGVYNEQFF.